This T cell receptor (beta chain) originates from a study of T cell clonotyping in hematopoietic cell transplantation. Germline loops: CDR1 SGHRS, CDR2 YFSETQ. V lost 0 bases to trimming and J lost 0 bases, with 12 bases between them. This CDR3 contains 16 residues. Clones were sequenced by immunoSEQ multiplex PCR, and TCRdb holds only the in-frame ones, with some missing. The sample carries about 9,000 clones, roughly nine tenths recorded once. This clone was detected only once. The antigen is unknown. Findings of the study overall: CD4 and CD8 repertoire contributions could not be separated without sorting.

The starting material was PBMCs, obtained 180 days after allogeneic stem cell transplant. J is TRBJ2-5 and V is TRBV5-1; tentative D call: TRBD1 (6 bases). The receptor comes from a human patient who had an allogeneic stem cell transplant, so the T cells may come from the graft donor. The donor label of this sample is uncertain. Some clones in this sample may be carry-over from other donors' samples. CDR3 protein: CASSLGSYRDQETQYF. Written as DNA, the CDR3 is TGCGCCAGCAGCTTGGGGTCCTACAGGGACCAAGAGACCCAGTACTTC.